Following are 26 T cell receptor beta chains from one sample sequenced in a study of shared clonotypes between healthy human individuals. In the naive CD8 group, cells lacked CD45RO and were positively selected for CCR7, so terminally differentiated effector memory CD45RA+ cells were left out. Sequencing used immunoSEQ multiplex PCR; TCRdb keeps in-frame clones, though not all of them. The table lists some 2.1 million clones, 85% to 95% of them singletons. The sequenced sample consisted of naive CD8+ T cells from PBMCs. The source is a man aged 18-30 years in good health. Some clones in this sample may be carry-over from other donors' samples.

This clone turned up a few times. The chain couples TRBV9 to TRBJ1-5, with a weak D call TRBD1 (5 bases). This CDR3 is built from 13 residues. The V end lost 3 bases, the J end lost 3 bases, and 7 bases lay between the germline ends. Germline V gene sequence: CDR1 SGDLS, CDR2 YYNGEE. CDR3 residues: CASSGGLNQPQHF. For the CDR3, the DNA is TGTGCCAGCAGCGGGGGACTCAATCAGCCCCAGCATTTT.

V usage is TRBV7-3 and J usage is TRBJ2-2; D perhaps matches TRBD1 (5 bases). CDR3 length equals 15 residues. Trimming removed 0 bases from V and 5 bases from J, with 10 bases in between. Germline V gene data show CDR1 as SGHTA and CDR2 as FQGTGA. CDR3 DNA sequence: TGTGCCAGCAGCTTAACGTGGCAGGGTACCGGGGAGCTGTTTTTT. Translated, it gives CASSLTWQGTGELFF. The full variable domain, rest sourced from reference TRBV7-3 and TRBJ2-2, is GAGVSQTPSNKVTEKGKYVELRCDPISGHTALYWYRQSLGQGPEFLIYFQGTGAADDSGLPNDRFFAVRPEGSVSTLKIQRTERGDSAVYLCASSLTWQGTGELFFGEGSRLTVL.

The CDR3 loop is CASSQVWLAINEQFF. The CDR3 DNA is TGTGCCAGCAGCCAAGTGTGGCTAGCAATTAATGAGCAGTTCTTC. This chain joins TRBV14 and TRBJ2-1, with a tentative D call TRBD2 (5 bases). Per the germline V gene, CDR1 is SGHDN and CDR2 is FVKESK. CDR3 length: 15 residues. V lost 1 base to trimming and J lost 7 bases, with 14 bases between them.

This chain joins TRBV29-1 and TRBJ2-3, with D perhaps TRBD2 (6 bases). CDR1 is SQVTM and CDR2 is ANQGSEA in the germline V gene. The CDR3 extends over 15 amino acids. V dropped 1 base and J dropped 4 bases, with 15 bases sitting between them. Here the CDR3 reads CSVEGSREPSDTQYF. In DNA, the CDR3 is TGCAGCGTTGAAGGTTCGCGGGAACCCTCAGATACGCAGTATTTT.

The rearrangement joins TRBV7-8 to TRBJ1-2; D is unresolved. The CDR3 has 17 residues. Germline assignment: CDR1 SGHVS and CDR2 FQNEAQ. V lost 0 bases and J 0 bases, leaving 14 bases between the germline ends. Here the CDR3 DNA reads TGTGCCAGCAGCTTAGCTACCGAAACGGCAGCTAACTATGGCTACACCTTC. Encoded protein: CASSLATETAANYGYTF.

The CDR3 loop is CASSQDVGNEQFF. CDR3 in DNA: TGTGCCAGCAGCCAAGACGTGGGCAATGAGCAGTTCTTC. V gene TRBV4-2 combines with J gene TRBJ2-1; D remains ambiguous. This CDR3 spans 13 amino acids. CDR1 is LGHNA and CDR2 is YNFKEQ in the germline V gene. V shed 0 bases and J shed 6 bases, with 6 bases lying between them.

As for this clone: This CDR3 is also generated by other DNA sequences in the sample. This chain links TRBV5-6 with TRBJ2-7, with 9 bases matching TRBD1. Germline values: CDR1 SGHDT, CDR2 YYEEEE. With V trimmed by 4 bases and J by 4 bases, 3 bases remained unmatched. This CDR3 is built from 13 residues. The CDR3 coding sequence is TGTGCCAGCAGCCTCGGGACAGGGTACGAGCAGTACTTC. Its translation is CASSLGTGYEQYF.

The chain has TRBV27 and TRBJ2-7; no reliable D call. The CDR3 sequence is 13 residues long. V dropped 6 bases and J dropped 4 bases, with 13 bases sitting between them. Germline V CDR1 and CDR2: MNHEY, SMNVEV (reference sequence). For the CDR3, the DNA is TGTGCCAGCAGACCCGGCCCGAATTACGAGCAGTACTTC. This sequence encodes CASRPGPNYEQYF.

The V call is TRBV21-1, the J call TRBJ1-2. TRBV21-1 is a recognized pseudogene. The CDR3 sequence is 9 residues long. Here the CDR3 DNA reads TGTGCCAGCAACCTGGGCTACACCTTC. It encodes CASNLGYTF.

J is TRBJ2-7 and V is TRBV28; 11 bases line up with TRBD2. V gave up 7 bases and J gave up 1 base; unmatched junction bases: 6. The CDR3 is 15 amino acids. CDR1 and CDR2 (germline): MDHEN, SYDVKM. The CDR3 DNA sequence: TGTGCCAGCAACCCTCTAGCGGGAGGTTCCTACGAGCAGTACTTC. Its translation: CASNPLAGGSYEQYF. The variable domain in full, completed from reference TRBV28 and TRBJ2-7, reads DVKVTQSSRYLVKRTGEKVFLECVQDMDHENMFWYRQDPGLGLRLIYFSYDVKMKEKGDIPEGYSVSREKKERFSLILESASTNQTSMYLCASNPLAGGSYEQYFGPGTRLTVT.

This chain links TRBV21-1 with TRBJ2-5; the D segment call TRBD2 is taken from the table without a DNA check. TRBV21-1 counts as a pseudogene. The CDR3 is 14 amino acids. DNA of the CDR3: TGTGCCAGCAGCACCTGGGCGGGATCAGAGACCCAGTACTTC. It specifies CASSTWAGSETQYF.

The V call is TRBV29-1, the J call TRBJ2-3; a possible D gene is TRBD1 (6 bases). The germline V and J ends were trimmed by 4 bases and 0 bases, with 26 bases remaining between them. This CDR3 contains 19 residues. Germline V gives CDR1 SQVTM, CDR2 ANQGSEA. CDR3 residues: CSVAGTTIRVGSSTDTQYF. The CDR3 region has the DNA TGCAGCGTTGCGGGGACAACGATCCGAGTGGGCTCTAGCACAGATACGCAGTATTTT.

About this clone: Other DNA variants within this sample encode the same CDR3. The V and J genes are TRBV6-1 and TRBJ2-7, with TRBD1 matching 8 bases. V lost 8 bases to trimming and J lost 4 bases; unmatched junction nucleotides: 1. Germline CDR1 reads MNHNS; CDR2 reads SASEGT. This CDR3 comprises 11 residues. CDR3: CASRTGYEQYF. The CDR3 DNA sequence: TGTGCCAGCCGGACAGGGTACGAGCAGTACTTC.

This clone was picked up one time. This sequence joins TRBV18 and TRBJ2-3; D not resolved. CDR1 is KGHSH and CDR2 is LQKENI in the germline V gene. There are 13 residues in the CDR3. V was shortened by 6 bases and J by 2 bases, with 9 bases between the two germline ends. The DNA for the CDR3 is TGTGCCAGCTCCATCGTAACCACAGATACGCAGTATTTT. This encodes CASSIVTTDTQYF.

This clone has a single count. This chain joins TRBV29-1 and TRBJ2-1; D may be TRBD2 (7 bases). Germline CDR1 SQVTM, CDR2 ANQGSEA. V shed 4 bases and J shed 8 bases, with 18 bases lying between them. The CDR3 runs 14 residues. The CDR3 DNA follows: TGCAGCGTTGTATGGCTGGGAGGGGGACATGAGCAGTTCTTC. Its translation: CSVVWLGGGHEQFF.

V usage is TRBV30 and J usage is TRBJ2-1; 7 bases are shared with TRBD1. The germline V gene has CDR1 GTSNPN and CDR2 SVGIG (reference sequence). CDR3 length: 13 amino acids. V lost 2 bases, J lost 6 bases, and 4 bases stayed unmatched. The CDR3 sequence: CAWSPTGFNEQFF. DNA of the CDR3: TGTGCCTGGAGTCCGACAGGGTTCAATGAGCAGTTCTTC.

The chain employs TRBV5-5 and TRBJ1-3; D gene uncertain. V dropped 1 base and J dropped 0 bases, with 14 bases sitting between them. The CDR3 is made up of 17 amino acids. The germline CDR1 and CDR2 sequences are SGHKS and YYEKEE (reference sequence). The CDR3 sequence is CASSLFVEGYSGNTIYF. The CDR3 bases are TGTGCCAGCAGCTTGTTCGTAGAGGGCTACTCTGGAAACACCATATATTTT.

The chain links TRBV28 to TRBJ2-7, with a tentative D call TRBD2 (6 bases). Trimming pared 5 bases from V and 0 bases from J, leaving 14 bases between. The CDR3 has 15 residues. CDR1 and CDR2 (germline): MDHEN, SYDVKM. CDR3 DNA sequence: TGTGCCAGCAGTCCCAGGGAGGAACACTCCTACGAGCAGTACTTC. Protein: CASSPREEHSYEQYF. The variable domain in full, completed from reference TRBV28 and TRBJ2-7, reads DVKVTQSSRYLVKRTGEKVFLECVQDMDHENMFWYRQDPGLGLRLIYFSYDVKMKEKGDIPEGYSVSREKKERFSLILESASTNQTSMYLCASSPREEHSYEQYFGPGTRLTVT.

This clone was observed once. The CDR3 DNA follows: TGTGCCAGCAGCTCAACCGGGACTAGCGGCTACAATGAGCAGTTCTTC. Translation: CASSSTGTSGYNEQFF. The chain couples TRBV7-3 to TRBJ2-1; 11 nucleotides line up with TRBD2. Trimming removed 4 bases from V and 3 bases from J; junction bases left unmatched: 5. The germline V gene encodes CDR1 SGHTA and CDR2 FQGTGA. There are 16 residues in the CDR3.

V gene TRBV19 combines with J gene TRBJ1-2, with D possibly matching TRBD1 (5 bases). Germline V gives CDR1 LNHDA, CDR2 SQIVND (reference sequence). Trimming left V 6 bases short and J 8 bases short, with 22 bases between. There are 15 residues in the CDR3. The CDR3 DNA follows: TGTGCCAGTAGACTAGCCTCGGGACTAACGGGGGGCTACACCTTC. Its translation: CASRLASGLTGGYTF.

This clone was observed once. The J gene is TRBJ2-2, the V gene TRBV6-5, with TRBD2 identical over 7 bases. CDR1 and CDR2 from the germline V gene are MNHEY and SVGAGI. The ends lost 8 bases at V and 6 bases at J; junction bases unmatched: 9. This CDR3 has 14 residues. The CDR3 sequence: CASAGRADPGELFF. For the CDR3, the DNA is TGTGCCAGCGCGGGGAGGGCCGATCCCGGGGAGCTGTTTTTT.

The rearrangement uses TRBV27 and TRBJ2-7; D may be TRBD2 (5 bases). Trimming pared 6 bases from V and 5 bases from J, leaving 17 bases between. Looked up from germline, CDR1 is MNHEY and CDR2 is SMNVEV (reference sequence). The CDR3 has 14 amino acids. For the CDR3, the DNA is TGTGCCAGCAGCCTATCGGGGAGTGTCCACGAGCAGTACTTC. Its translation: CASSLSGSVHEQYF.

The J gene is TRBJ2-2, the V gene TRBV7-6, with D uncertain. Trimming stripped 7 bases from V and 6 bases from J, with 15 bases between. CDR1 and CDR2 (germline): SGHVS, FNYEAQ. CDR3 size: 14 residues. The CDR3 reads CASTPALSPGELFF. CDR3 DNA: TGTGCCAGCACTCCGGCGTTGAGCCCCGGGGAGCTGTTTTTT.

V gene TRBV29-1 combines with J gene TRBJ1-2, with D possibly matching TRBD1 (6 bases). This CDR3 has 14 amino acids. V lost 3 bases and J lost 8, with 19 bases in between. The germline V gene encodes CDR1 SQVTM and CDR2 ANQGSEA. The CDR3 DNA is TGCAGCGTTGAGCCCACCGGGACACGGTCGGGCTACACCTTC. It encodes CSVEPTGTRSGYTF.

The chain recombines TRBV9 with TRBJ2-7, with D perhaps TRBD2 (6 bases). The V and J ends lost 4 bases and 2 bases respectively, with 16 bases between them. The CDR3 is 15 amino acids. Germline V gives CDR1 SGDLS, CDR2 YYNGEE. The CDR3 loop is CASSHTGTSTYEQYF. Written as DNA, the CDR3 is TGTGCCAGCAGCCATACCGGGACTTCCACCTACGAGCAGTACTTC.

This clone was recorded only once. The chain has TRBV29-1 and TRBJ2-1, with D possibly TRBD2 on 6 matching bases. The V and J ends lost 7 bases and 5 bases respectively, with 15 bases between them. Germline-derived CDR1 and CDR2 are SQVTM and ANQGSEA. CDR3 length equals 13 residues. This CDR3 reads CSAGSGSNNEQFF. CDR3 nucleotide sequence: TGCAGCGCAGGGAGCGGGTCGAACAATGAGCAGTTCTTC.